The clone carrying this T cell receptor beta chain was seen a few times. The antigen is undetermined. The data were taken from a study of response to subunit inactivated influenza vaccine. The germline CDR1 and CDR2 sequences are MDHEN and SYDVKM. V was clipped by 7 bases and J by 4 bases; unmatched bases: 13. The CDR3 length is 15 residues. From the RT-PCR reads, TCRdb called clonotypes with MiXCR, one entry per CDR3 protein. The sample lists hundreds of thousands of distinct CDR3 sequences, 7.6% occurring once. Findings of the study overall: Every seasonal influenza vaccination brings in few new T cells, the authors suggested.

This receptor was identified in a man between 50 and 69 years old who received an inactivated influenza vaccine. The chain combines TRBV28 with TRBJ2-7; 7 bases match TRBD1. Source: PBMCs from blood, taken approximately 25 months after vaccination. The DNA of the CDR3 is TGTGCCAGCATCAAAAGAACCGGGACAGTGTACGAGCAGTACTTC. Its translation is CASIKRTGTVYEQYF.